This TCR beta chain was retrieved from a study of graft-versus-host responses after intestinal transplantation. The CDR3 has 15 amino acids. Trimming left V 7 bases short and J 1 base short, with 16 bases between. The germline V gene has CDR1 SGHTA and CDR2 FQGTGA. The repertoire was sequenced with immunoSEQ multiplex PCR; TCRdb's copy has only in-frame clones and lacks some. The table records over 35,000 clones, about 90% of them present only once. This receptor was taken from a human patient who received an intestinal transplant, so some T cells may come from the graft donor. The input for sequencing was PBMCs, taken approximately 320 days after intestinal transplant. The chain couples TRBV7-3 to TRBJ1-1; tentative D call: TRBD1 (5 bases). Here the CDR3 DNA reads TGTGCCAGCATAGGGGCGAGGGCGGCGAACACTGAAGCTTTCTTT. The encoded protein is CASIGARAANTEAFF. Looking up the rest from reference TRBV7-3 and TRBJ1-1 gives the full variable domain: GAGVSQTPSNKVTEKGKYVELRCDPISGHTALYWYRQSLGQGPEFLIYFQGTGAADDSGLPNDRFFAVRPEGSVSTLKIQRTERGDSAVYLCASIGARAANTEAFFGQGTRLTVV.